This TCR beta chain was sequenced for a study of cytomegalovirus exposure and HLA in healthy donors. The CDR3 consists of 17 residues. V gave up 5 bases and J gave up 6 bases; unmatched junction bases: 11. Germline CDR1 reads MNHEY; CDR2 reads SMNVEV (reference sequence). PCR amplification relied on 60 Vbeta primers (plus 13 Jbeta primers). Sequenced by immunoSEQ multiplex PCR; TCRdb stores in-frame clones only, minus some. Of 55,000 to 80,000 clones in the sample, 65% to 90% were seen once. This sequence was found in a female donor in good health and CMV-seronegative. Sequenced: PBMCs. V and J are TRBV27 and TRBJ2-1; 12 bases fit TRBD2. CDR3 bases: TGTGCCAGCAGTCCGGGACTAGCGGGCTTGGGGGGCAATGAGCAGTTCTTC. Translation gives CASSPGLAGLGGNEQFF.